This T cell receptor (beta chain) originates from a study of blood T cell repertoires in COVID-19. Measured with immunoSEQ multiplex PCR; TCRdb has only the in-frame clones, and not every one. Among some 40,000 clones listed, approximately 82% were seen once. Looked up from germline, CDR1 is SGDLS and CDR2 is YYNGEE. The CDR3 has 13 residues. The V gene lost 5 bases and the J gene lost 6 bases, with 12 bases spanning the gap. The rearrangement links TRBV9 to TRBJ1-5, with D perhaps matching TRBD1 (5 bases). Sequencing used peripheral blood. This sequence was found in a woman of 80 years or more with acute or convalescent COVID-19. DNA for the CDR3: TGTGCCAGCAGTGGGGCGGAGAGTCAGCCCCAGCATTTT. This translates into CASSGAESQPQHF. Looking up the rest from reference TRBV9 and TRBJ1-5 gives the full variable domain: DSGVTQTPKHLITATGQRVTLRCSPRSGDLSVYWYQQSLDQGLQFLIQYYNGEERAKGNILERFSAQQFPDLHSELNLSSLELGDSALYFCASSGAESQPQHFGDGTRLSIL.